This T cell receptor beta chain is from a study of T-cell memory formation after mild COVID-19. Study-level results: Prior to infection, memory already included some responding clones, suggesting cross-reactive memory joined. Nothing showed for sure that second-wave clones peaking on day 37 were SARS-CoV-2 specific. Among CD4+ contracting clones, most were CM and EM, and CD8+ ones EMRA.

A remark on this clonotype: What it recognizes is unknown.

Germline lookup yields CDR1 PRHDT and CDR2 FYEKMQ (reference sequence). J gave up 7 bases and V 5 bases, and 8 bases lay outside the gene matches. The CDR3 contains 14 residues. 5'RACE, which relied on constant-segment primers, yielded TCR alpha and TCR beta cDNA libraries carrying sample barcodes and UMIs. TCRdb fed the 5' RACE reads into MiXCR, producing one record per CDR3 protein. This table has around 310,000 distinct CDR3 sequences, roughly 13% appearing once. The specimen was PBMCs or a T cell subset sorted from them (not recorded which). The chain links TRBV13 to TRBJ1-2; 9 nucleotides agree with TRBD1. This clonotype was sampled from a man aged 18 to 35 who had mild COVID-19 (a few samples of this study predate the infection). Cell type and time point are not known. This CDR3 reads CASSPGTGSFGYTF. CDR3 sequence (DNA): TGTGCCAGCAGCCCCGGGACAGGGTCGTTTGGCTACACCTTC.